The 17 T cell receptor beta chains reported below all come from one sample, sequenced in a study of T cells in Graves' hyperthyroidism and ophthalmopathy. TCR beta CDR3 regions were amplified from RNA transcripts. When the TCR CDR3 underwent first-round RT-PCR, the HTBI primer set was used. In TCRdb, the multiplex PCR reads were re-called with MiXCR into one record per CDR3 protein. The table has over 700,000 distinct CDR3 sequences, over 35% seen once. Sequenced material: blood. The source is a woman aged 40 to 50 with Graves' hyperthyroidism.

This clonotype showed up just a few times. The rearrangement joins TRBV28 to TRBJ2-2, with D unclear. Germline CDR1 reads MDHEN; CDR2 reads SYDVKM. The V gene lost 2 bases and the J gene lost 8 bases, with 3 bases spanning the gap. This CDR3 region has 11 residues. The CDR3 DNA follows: TGTGCCAGCAGTTTAATGGGGGAGCTGTTTTTT. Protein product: CASSLMGELFF.

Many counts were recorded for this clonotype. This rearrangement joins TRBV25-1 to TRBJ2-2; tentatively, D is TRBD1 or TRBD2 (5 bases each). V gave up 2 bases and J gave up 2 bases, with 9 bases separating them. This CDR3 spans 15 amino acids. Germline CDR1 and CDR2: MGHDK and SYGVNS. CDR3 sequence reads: CASSELGENTGELFF. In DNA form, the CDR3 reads TGTGCCAGCAGTGAACTGGGGGAAAACACCGGGGAGCTGTTTTTT.

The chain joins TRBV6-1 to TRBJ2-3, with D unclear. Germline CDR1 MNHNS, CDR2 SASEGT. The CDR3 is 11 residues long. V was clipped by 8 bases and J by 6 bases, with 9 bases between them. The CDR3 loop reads CASGDRDTQYF. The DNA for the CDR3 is TGTGCCAGCGGCGACCGGGATACGCAGTATTTT.

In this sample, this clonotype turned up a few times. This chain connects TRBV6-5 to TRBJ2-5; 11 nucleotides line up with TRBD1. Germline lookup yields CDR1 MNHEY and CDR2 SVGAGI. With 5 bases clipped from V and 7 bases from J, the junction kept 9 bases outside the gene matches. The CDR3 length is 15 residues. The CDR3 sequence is CASSAWTGGAGTQYF. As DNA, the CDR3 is TGTGCCAGCAGTGCCTGGACAGGGGGCGCCGGGACCCAGTACTTC.

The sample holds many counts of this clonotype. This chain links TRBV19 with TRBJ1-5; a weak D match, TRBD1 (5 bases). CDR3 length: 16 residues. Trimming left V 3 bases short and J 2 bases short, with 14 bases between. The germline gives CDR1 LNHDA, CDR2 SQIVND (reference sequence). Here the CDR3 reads CASSIGTLGGNQPQHF. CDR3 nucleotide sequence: TGTGCCAGTAGTATCGGGACGTTGGGTGGCAATCAGCCCCAGCATTTT. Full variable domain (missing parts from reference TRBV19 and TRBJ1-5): DGGITQSPKYLFRKEGQNVTLSCEQNLNHDAMYWYRQDPGQGLRLIYYSQIVNDFQKGDIAEGYSVSREKKESFPLTVTSAQKNPTAFYLCASSIGTLGGNQPQHFGDGTRLSIL.

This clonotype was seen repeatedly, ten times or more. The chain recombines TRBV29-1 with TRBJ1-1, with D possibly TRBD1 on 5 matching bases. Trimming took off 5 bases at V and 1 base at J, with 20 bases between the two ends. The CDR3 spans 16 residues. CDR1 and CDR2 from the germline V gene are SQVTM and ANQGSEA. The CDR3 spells CSVLTGVWVANTEAFF. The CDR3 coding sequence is TGCAGCGTTCTCACGGGGGTTTGGGTTGCGAACACTGAAGCTTTCTTT.

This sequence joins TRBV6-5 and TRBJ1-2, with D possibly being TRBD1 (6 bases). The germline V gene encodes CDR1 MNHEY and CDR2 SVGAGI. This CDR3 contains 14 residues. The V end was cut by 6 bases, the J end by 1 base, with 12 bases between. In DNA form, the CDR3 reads TGTGCCAGCAGGCTAGGGGGAATTAACTATGGCTACACCTTC. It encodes CASRLGGINYGYTF.

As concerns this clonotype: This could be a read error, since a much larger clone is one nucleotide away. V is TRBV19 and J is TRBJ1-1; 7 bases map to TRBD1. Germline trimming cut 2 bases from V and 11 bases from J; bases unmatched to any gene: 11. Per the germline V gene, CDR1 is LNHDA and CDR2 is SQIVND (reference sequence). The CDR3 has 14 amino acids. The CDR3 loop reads CASSISGTATKAFF. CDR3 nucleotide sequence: TGTGCCAGTAGTATATCCGGGACAGCCACTAAGGCTTTCTTT.

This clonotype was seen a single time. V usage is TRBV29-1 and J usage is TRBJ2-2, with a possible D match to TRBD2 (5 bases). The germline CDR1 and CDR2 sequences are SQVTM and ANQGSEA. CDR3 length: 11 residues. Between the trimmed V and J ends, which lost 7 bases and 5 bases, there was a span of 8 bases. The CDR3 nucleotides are TGCAGCGAAGCGGTAACCGGGGAGCTGTTTTTT. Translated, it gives CSEAVTGELFF.

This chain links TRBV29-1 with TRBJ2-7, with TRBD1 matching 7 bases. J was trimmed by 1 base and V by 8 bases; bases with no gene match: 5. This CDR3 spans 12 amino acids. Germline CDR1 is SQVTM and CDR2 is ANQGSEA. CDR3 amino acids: CSLGDSSYEQYF. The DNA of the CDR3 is TGCAGCTTAGGGGACAGTTCCTACGAGCAGTACTTC.

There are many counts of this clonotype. CDR3 DNA: TGTGCCAGCAGCTGGGACAGGGAACTTGGAGGCTACACCTTC. Translating it yields CASSWDRELGGYTF. The chain couples TRBV7-2 to TRBJ1-2; TRBD1 matches at 9 bases. CDR3 length equals 14 residues. Germline V gene lookup returns CDR1 SGHTA and CDR2 FQGNSA. V gave up 4 bases and J gave up 8 bases; unmatched junction bases: 8. Full variable domain (rest looked up from reference TRBV7-2 and TRBJ1-2): GAGVSQSPSNKVTEKGKDVELRCDPISGHTALYWYRQSLGQGLEFLIYFQGNSAPDKSGLPSDRFSAERTGGSVSTLTIQRTQQEDSAVYLCASSWDRELGGYTFGSGTRLTVV.

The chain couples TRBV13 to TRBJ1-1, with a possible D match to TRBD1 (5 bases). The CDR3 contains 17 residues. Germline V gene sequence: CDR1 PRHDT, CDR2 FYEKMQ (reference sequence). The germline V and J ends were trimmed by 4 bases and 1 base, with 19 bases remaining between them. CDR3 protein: CASSSYPGTAKNTEAFF. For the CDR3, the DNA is TGTGCCAGCAGCTCCTACCCCGGGACCGCAAAGAACACTGAAGCTTTCTTT.

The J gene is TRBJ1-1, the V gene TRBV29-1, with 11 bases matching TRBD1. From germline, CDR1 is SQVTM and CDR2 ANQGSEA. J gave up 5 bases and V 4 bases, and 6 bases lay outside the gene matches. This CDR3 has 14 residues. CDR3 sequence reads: CSVVMGTGGTEAFF. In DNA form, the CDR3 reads TGCAGCGTTGTTATGGGGACAGGGGGTACTGAAGCTTTCTTT.

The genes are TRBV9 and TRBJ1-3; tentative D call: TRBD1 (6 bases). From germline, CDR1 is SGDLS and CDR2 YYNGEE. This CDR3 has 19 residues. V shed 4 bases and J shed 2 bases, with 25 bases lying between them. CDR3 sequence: CASSRDGGRGQWAGNTIYF. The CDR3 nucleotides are TGTGCCAGCAGCAGAGATGGGGGGCGGGGGCAGTGGGCTGGAAACACCATATATTTT.

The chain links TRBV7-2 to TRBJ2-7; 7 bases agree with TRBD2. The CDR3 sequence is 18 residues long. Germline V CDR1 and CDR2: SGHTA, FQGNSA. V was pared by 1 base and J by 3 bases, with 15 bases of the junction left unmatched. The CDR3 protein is CASSLELLGTTTGYEQYF. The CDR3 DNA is TGTGCCAGCAGCTTAGAACTACTAGGGACTACCACGGGCTACGAGCAGTACTTC.

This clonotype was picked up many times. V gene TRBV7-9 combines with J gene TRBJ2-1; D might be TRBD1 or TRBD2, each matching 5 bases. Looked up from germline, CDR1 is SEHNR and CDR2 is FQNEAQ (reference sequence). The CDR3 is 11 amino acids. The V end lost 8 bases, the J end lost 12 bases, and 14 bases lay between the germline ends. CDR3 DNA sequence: TGTGCCAGCTTGGGCAGGGACCGGCAGTTCTTC. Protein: CASLGRDRQFF.

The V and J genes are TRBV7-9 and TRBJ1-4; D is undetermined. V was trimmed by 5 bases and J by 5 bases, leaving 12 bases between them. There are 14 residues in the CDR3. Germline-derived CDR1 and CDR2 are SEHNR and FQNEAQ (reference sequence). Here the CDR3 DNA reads TGTGCCAGCAGCCCGGAGCATAAAAATGAAAAACTGTTTTTT. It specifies CASSPEHKNEKLFF.